The following is a TCR beta chain sequence with its context. Trimming pared 1 base from V and 5 bases from J, leaving 8 bases between. The CDR3 totals 13 residues. The sample originates from a study of blood T cell repertoires in COVID-19. The wider study: The samples span acute and convalescent COVID-19 from the United States, Italy and Spain. Sample material is recorded as cDNA or gDNA derived from T cells, B-cell-depleted T cells, or PBMCs.

Under the authors' procedure: Scientists estimated how many nucleated cells there were by amplifying reference gene primers. Measured with immunoSEQ multiplex PCR; TCRdb has only the in-frame clones, and not every one. V, J and clone size were drawn from that table, and D and trimming were deduced from the DNA. Here the sample spans 200,000 to 300,000 clones, around nine tenths being singletons. This sequence joins TRBV12-3 or TRBV12-4 and TRBJ2-5; D gene uncertain. Sequencing input: peripheral blood. The TCR originated in a man of 80 years or more with acute or convalescent COVID-19. As DNA, the CDR3 is TGTGCCAGCAGTTTAGACCTCAGGGAGACCCAGTACTTC. Its protein product is CASSLDLRETQYF.